This T cell receptor (beta chain) comes out of a study of beta chain features in type 1 diabetes (dated by TCRdb to 2016 to 2019). General notes on the study: Mean age, gender distribution, total cell number and subset yield were not different between patients and healthy donors. A total of some 100,000,000 sorted cells were examined across all samples, and the number of cells per subset was strongly correlated with RNA yield. In the study, TCRB repertoires of sorted circulating CD4+ T cell subsets from recently diagnosed type 1 diabetes patients were compared with those of matched healthy donors. Naive and central memory subsets were obtained from all 28 donors, but regulatory and stem cell-like memory subsets were isolated from only 8 patients and 8 healthy donors.

CDR1 SEHNR and CDR2 FQNEAQ are derived from the germline V gene (reference sequence). The CDR3 numbers 17 residues from cysteine through phenylalanine. The read is trimmed to its CDR3 DNA, 51 bases read in frame from base 1. The germline ends are 20 bases apart after V is trimmed by 5 bases and J by 3 bases. Worth noting for this clone: Its antigen remains unidentified. No qualities accompany the bases; no much larger clone lies one base away.

All of the isolated RNA was reverse transcribed with the High Capacity cDNA Reverse Transcription Kit, so expressed TCRB transcripts were sequenced. Deep immunoSEQ sequencing was applied to naive, central memory and regulatory T cell samples, giving an average of approximately 4 million total reads per sample. Sorted cells were lysed in RLT buffer, and RNA was extracted using DNase-treated RNeasy Micro or Mini kits according to cell number. Each cell subset was processed on its own to prevent cross-contamination, while patient and healthy donor samples were processed together. TCRB sequences were amplified from cDNA with the immunoSEQ multiplex PCR, producing 87-bp fragments spanning the CDR3 region. Amplicons were sequenced on the Illumina HiSeq platform. The source study handled its data this way. Synthetic template baselines were used to correct PCR bias computationally, reads within Hamming distance 2 were collapsed, and singletons that could not be merged were discarded. Reads were aligned against IMGT to assign V, D and J genes, CDR3 length and insertions or deletions at six rearrangement sites. Clonotype counts were normalized to sorted cell number within each subset before computing true diversity and Gini coefficients with the tcR R package. The overlap coefficient, calculated on TCRB nucleotide sequences, was used to measure repertoire sharing. As a proxy for the pre-selection repertoire, out-of-frame TCRB sequences from naive cells were analyzed. The immuneACCESS repertoire file appears here via TCRdb, limited to in-frame rearrangements. These files lack a portion of the clones; in checked studies, under half of the deficit traces to unresolved V genes, and the cause of the others is not known. Clonal size and the V and J genes are those of that table, whereas D and trimming came from the DNA. The table for this sample lists 900,000 or so clones; roughly 17% of them were counted only once. Jointly, the top ten make up around 0.02% of the sample.

Here is what the overall study found, with its caveats: Because the HLA sub-analyses included only small numbers of individuals, any influence of HLA type on TCRB rearrangement was left unresolved. Shorter templates might be favored by PCR, yet because patient and control samples were amplified and corrected together, any such skew would affect both groups equally. At VDJ recombination sites, type 1 diabetes patients had fewer insertions and more deleted nucleotides, which implies abnormalities in thymic rearrangement. A moderate but significant shortening of TCRB CDR3 length was observed in type 1 diabetes patients in all four CD4+ subsets. Because cDNA rather than genomic DNA was sequenced, highly expressing activated cells could have been over-represented, although no difference in activation and CD3 levels was found between groups. Naive, central memory and regulatory TCRB repertoires appeared to be more similar among patients than among healthy donors.

Each donor gave one peripheral blood draw, approximately 110 mL on average, collected into heparinised tubes. A BD FACSAria II was used to sort naive, central memory, regulatory and stem cell-like memory CD4+ T cells with a panel that included CD45RO, CCR7, CD25, CD127, CD95 and CD27. All sorted populations exceeded 95% purity. Right away, PBMCs were isolated by Lymphoprep density gradient centrifugation and were stained directly, with no culture step. Samples were stained and sorted in pairs, with one healthy donor and one patient per experiment, so that batch effects were minimized. This sequence originates from a woman between 18 and 29 years old in good health. The sample consisted of naive CD4+ T cells from blood. What this sample's cell subset or site label stands for: true naive CD4+ T cells. The chain employs TRBV7-9 and TRBJ2-4; too little of a D gene remains to name it. The CDR3 loop reads CASSARVRDNDKNIQYF. In nucleotides, the sequence is TGTGCCAGCAGCGCCCGAGTTAGGGATAACGACAAAAACATTCAGTACTTC.